The entry below describes one TCR beta chain. Its antigen remains unidentified. A roughly 2.5 ml peripheral blood sample was drawn into PAXgene tubes per donor and stored at -80°C. Without any T cell sorting, total RNA was extracted from whole blood using the PAXgene blood miRNA kit on an automated QIAcube. Peripheral blood from monozygotic twin pairs, either concordant or discordant for inflammatory bowel disease, underwent deep TCRalpha and TCRbeta repertoire profiling that used unique molecular barcoding. Smoking habits were recorded for all twin pairs, with individuals classified as current, former or never smokers. Library method: 5' RACE. For each TCR library, approximately 3,700 ng of total RNA was used. For each sample, cDNA synthesis was carried out in eight separate reactions using SMARTScribe reverse transcriptase. During cDNA synthesis, template switching introduced unique molecular identifiers that contained a 6-nucleotide sample barcode. TCRalpha and TCRbeta cDNA was amplified by two nested PCRs of about 15 and 9 cycles, with bead purification after each PCR. Before amplification, the cDNA was both treated with uracil DNA-glycosylase and purified with the QIAquick PCR purification kit. The second PCR was the step at which Illumina TruSeq-compatible adapters and sample-specific barcodes were added. Library quality and concentration were checked on TapeStation and Qubit, and libraries were pooled at approximately 5 ng each. Sequencing of the pooled libraries was done on an Illumina HiSeq2500 single-index Rapid Run using custom sequencing primers and 2 x 100 bp reads. Turning to the authors' computational methods: MiGEC version 1.2.6 was used for UMI-based consensus assembly, which corrected PCR and sequencing errors. MiXCR version 2.1.1 was used for V(D)J alignment, clonotype assembly and CDR3 extraction. To normalise gene usage, clonotype sharing and MAIT/NKT TCR abundance, the analysis used the top 1000, 10 000 and 20 000 clonotypes per sample. After downsampling to 27 000 UMIs, diversity was calculated as the inverse Simpson index using the vegan R package. Paired Mann-Whitney U tests were applied to discordant twin pairs, with Benjamini-Hochberg correction for multiple testing. TCRdb reprocessed the reads and lists each CDR3 protein sequence as a single entry, with no DNA. The V and J calls follow TCRdb's processing rather than the paper's. This sample's table carries about 85,000 distinct CDR3 sequences. The ten most abundant clones make up around 6.8% of the sample.

This specimen comes from a study of monozygotic twins with inflammatory bowel disease (dated 2019 in TCRdb). With regard to the full study: The full study comprised some 30 monozygotic twin pairs: nine German pairs (four IBD-concordant, five IBD-discordant) and 19 IBD-discordant Danish pairs. Disease-associated traits were sought mainly through comparisons between IBD patients and their genetically identical healthy co-twins within discordant pairs. Each individual had, on average, about 151 000 unique TCRalpha sequences and 181 000 unique TCRbeta sequences available for analysis.

Based on the germline V gene, the CDR1 and CDR2 sequences are KGHSH and LQKENI. Reading from cysteine to phenylalanine, the CDR3 counts 17 amino acids. A DNA sequence was not provided. Study-wide findings and limitations: A decrease in TCRbeta repertoire diversity, as measured by inverse Simpson index, was observed in IBD patients compared with their healthy co-twins. The results gave no support for a single strong signal or clonotype linked to IBD. Because patients were on differing immunosuppressive treatments, the repertoires may have picked up extra background noise and inter-individual variability. Compared with healthy twins, IBD patients had fewer clonotypes in common with other individuals, a difference most pronounced in patients showing signs of disease activity. Concordant and discordant twins showed no difference in repertoire similarity, possibly because of limited statistical power. Different T cell subtypes could not be distinguished in the analysis.

Source material: blood. The TCR comes from a human donor with ulcerative colitis or Crohn's disease, or a healthy co-twin of an affected twin (not recorded which). The chain uses TRBV18 and TRBJ1-2; TCRdb gives TRBD1 as the D gene, but with no DNA this cannot be confirmed. The CDR3 amino acid sequence is: CASSPYTAQGSPYGYTF.